This T cell receptor beta chain came from a study of cytomegalovirus exposure and HLA in healthy donors. CDR1 and CDR2 from the germline V gene are SGHVS and FQNEAQ. With V trimmed by 3 bases and J by 4 bases, 11 bases remained unmatched. The CDR3 length is 17 residues. Researchers ran the PCR with 60 Vbeta and 13 Jbeta primers. Clones were read by immunoSEQ multiplex PCR, and TCRdb kept only the in-frame ones, dropping some. The sample lists approximately 180,000 clones, 84% occurring once. The sequenced sample consisted of PBMCs. The source of this sequence is a girl aged 5-17 years in good health and CMV-seropositive. The rearrangement uses TRBV7-8 and TRBJ1-2; 10 bases align to TRBD1. CDR3 sequence (DNA): TGTGCCAGCAGCTTCCTCCGACAGGGGGCTGATGGCTATGGCTACACCTTC. Translation gives CASSFLRQGADGYGYTF.